This is a list of T cell receptor beta chains from one sample in a study of vaccination and CD4 T cells after COVID-19. For these receptors, no antigen is known. TCRdb called the PCR reads again in MiXCR, with one record for every CDR3 protein. Of about 11,000 distinct CDR3 sequences listed, about 33% are singletons. Sequenced here: CD4+ T cells from blood, cultured in vitro, sampled after SARS-CoV-2 vaccination. These receptor sequences come from a human donor who had recovered from COVID-19. The CDR3 runs from the conserved cysteine through the conserved F or W. A D gene is named only where the DNA matches it firmly. Rows may omit the clone size; those that give it use once, few, many or a size class.

TRBV28,NA,TRBJ1-2,few,CASSLSNYGYTF,TGTGCCAGCAGTTTATCTAACTATGGCTACACCTTC
TRBV19,NA,TRBJ2-5,few,CASSRTEETQYF,TGTGCCAGTAGTAGGACAGAAGAGACCCAGTACTTC
TRBV7-2,TRBD2,TRBJ2-3,few,CASSLVPSGSGPDTQYF,TGTGCCAGCAGCTTAGTTCCTAGCGGGAGCGGTCCAGATACGCAGTATTTT
TRBV11-3,NA,TRBJ1-1,few,CASSSSERTEAFF,TGTGCCAGCAGCAGCAGTGAGAGGACTGAAGCTTTCTTT
TRBV19,TRBD2,TRBJ2-3,few,CASSPLGLAVSTDTQYF,TGTGCCAGTTCTCCTCTCGGACTAGCGGTTAGCACAGATACGCAGTATTTT
TRBV6-1,NA,TRBJ2-6,few,CASSPDTGSSGANVLTF,TGTGCCAGCAGCCCTGACACTGGAAGCTCTGGGGCCAACGTCCTGACTTTC
TRBV6-1,NA,TRBJ2-1,NA,CASSPRAWVSRTYNEQFF,TGTGCCAGCAGCCCGAGAGCTTGGGTCTCCCGTACCTACAATGAGCAGTTCTTC
TRBV7-2,NA,TRBJ2-1,NA,CASSPRVSSYNEQFF,TGTGCCAGCAGCCCCCGAGTAAGCTCCTACAATGAGCAGTTCTTC
TRBV6-1,NA,TRBJ1-5,NA,CASSIHRDPSGNQPQHF,TGTGCCAGCAGTATCCACAGGGACCCGTCTGGCAATCAGCCCCAGCATTTT
TRBV28,NA,TRBJ2-2,NA,CASSLATGELFF,TGTGCCAGCAGTTTGGCCACCGGGGAGCTGTTTTTT
TRBV19,NA,TRBJ2-2,few,CATARGGTGELFF,TGTGCCACCGCCCGAGGAGGGACCGGGGAGCTGTTTTTT
TRBV20-1,NA,TRBJ1-2,NA,CSADAGEGYTF,TGCAGTGCGGACGCCGGAGAAGGCTACACCTTC
TRBV6-2/TRBV6-3,TRBD2,TRBJ2-7,NA,CASSYPLPGGNYEQYF,TGTGCCAGCAGTTACCCTCTGCCGGGGGGGAACTACGAGCAGTACTTC
TRBV28,NA,TRBJ1-5,NA,CASSLGGGGNQPQHF,TGTGCCAGCAGTCTGGGCGGGGGAGGAAATCAGCCCCAGCATTTT
TRBV19,NA,TRBJ2-7,NA,CASSIGRGHMDEQYF,TGTGCCAGTAGTATCGGCAGGGGCCATATGGACGAGCAGTACTTC
TRBV7-3,NA,TRBJ2-7,few,CASSLGSSSYEQYF,TGTGCCAGCAGCTTAGGATCTAGCTCCTACGAGCAGTACTTC
TRBV20-1,NA,TRBJ2-1,few,CSARAGSVDEQFF,TGCAGTGCTAGAGCCGGGAGCGTGGATGAGCAGTTCTTC
TRBV5-1,TRBD2,TRBJ2-7,NA,CASSPQIAGSLKEQYF,TGCGCCAGCAGCCCACAAATAGCGGGATCTTTGAAGGAGCAGTACTTC
TRBV7-2,NA,TRBJ2-7,medium-sized,CASSPTAPAYEQYF,TGTGCCAGCAGTCCCACGGCCCCAGCCTACGAGCAGTACTTC
TRBV7-2,NA,TRBJ1-1,few,CASSLYGTEAFF,TGTGCCAGCAGCTTATACGGCACTGAAGCTTTCTTT
TRBV7-2,NA,TRBJ2-2,NA,CASSSLGGRAGELFF,TGTGCCAGCAGCTCCCTAGGGGGGCGGGCCGGGGAGCTGTTTTTT
TRBV7-9,TRBD1,TRBJ2-6,few,CASSSDRAGANVLTF,TGTGCCAGCAGTTCCGACAGGGCTGGGGCCAACGTCCTGACTTTC
TRBV7-2,NA,TRBJ1-5,few,CASMPGLGQPQHF,TGTGCCAGCATGCCGGGGTTGGGTCAGCCCCAGCATTTT
TRBV6-1,TRBD2,TRBJ2-7,NA,CASLPAGRAYEQYF,TGTGCCAGCTTACCAGCGGGAAGGGCTTACGAGCAGTACTTC
TRBV19,TRBD1,TRBJ2-1,NA,CATGQVLNNEQFF,TGTGCCACAGGACAGGTATTAAACAATGAGCAGTTCTTC
TRBV6-5,TRBD2,TRBJ2-5,few,CASSFPTAGGETQYF,TGTGCCAGCAGTTTCCCCACAGCGGGAGGTGAGACCCAGTACTTC
TRBV20-1,NA,TRBJ2-7,few,CSAPPIRTGLGTYEQYF,TGCAGTGCTCCCCCCATCCGGACGGGTTTAGGCACCTACGAGCAGTACTTC
TRBV11-2,NA,TRBJ1-6,few,CASSPDRTNSPLHF,TGTGCCAGCAGCCCAGACAGGACCAATTCACCCCTCCACTTT
TRBV7-9,TRBD1,TRBJ2-6,few,CASSHGRTGRNSGANVLTF,TGTGCCAGCAGCCACGGTAGGACAGGCCGAAACTCTGGGGCCAACGTCCTGACTTTC
TRBV7-2,TRBD2,TRBJ2-3,NA,CASSLGGSAVNTQYF,TGTGCCAGCAGCTTAGGCGGGAGCGCGGTTAATACGCAGTATTTT
TRBV12-3/TRBV12-4,TRBD2,TRBJ2-7,NA,CASSFSTSGSYEQYF,TGTGCCAGCAGTTTTTCGACTAGCGGGAGCTACGAGCAGTACTTC
TRBV6-2/TRBV6-3,NA,TRBJ2-7,NA,CASSYSGTGNSYEQYF,TGTGCCAGCAGTTACTCCGGGACGGGGAACTCCTACGAGCAGTACTTC
TRBV6-2/TRBV6-3,NA,TRBJ2-3,NA,CASRPGRTPPTDTQYF,TGTGCCAGCAGACCCGGACGGACCCCCCCCACAGATACGCAGTATTTT
TRBV28,NA,TRBJ2-7,NA,CASSLWSRGQLAGPYEQYF,TGTGCCAGCAGTTTATGGAGCAGGGGGCAATTAGCGGGGCCCTACGAGCAGTACTTC
TRBV2,TRBD2,TRBJ2-1,few,CASLEREGNNEQFF,TGTGCCAGCCTGGAGCGGGAGGGGAACAATGAGCAGTTCTTC
TRBV28,NA,TRBJ1-6,NA,CASSLLGARGQGSPLHF,TGTGCCAGCAGTTTATTAGGGGCCAGGGGTCAGGGATCACCCCTCCACTTT
TRBV5-6,TRBD1,TRBJ1-1,NA,CASRRLQGADTEAFF,TGTGCCAGCAGACGTCTCCAGGGGGCTGACACTGAAGCTTTCTTT
TRBV7-2,NA,TRBJ2-7,NA,CASSLPLPGEQYF,TGTGCCAGCAGCTTACCGCTCCCGGGCGAGCAGTACTTC
TRBV7-3,TRBD2,TRBJ2-1,few,CASSFPPASGQFF,TGTGCCAGCAGCTTTCCCCCCGCTAGCGGGCAGTTCTTC
TRBV27,TRBD1,TRBJ2-7,NA,CASSTRQGAITSYEQYF,TGTGCCAGCAGTACAAGACAGGGGGCTATCACCTCCTACGAGCAGTACTTC
TRBV7-9,NA,TRBJ1-1,NA,CASSPFVFGRLGNTEAFF,TGTGCCAGCAGCCCTTTCGTCTTCGGGCGGTTAGGGAACACTGAAGCTTTCTTT
TRBV6-1,NA,TRBJ2-2,NA,CASKPRRNTGELFF,TGTGCCAGCAAACCCCGCCGGAACACCGGGGAGCTGTTTTTT
TRBV6-5,NA,TRBJ2-7,NA,CASSYGPEAYEQYF,TGTGCCAGCAGTTACGGCCCGGAGGCCTACGAGCAGTACTTC
TRBV20-1,NA,TRBJ2-4,NA,CSATLGTSRLAKNIQYF,TGCAGTGCTACCCTCGGGACCTCCAGGCTAGCCAAAAACATTCAGTACTTC
TRBV6-5,NA,TRBJ2-2,NA,CASSYTPTLLGELFF,TGTGCCAGCAGTTACACCCCAACCCTCCTTGGGGAGCTGTTTTTT
TRBV4-3,TRBD1,TRBJ2-7,few,CASSQNRGLNEQYF,TGCGCCAGCAGCCAGAACAGGGGTCTGAACGAGCAGTACTTC
TRBV4-3,NA,TRBJ1-5,few,CASSRNRANNQPQHF,TGCGCCAGCAGCCGGAACAGGGCTAACAATCAGCCCCAGCATTTT
TRBV20-1,TRBD2,TRBJ2-1,few,CSASRSGLAGYNEQFF,TGCAGTGCTAGTCGGAGCGGACTAGCGGGGTACAATGAGCAGTTCTTC
TRBV28,TRBD2,TRBJ2-3,NA,CASSTPGLAGGRGKDTQYF,TGTGCCAGCAGTACACCGGGACTAGCGGGAGGGCGAGGTAAAGATACGCAGTATTTT
TRBV20-1,TRBD1,TRBJ1-5,NA,CSARVSGQGGDQPQHF,TGCAGTGCTAGGGTTTCCGGACAGGGAGGCGATCAGCCCCAGCATTTT
TRBV14,NA,TRBJ1-1,NA,CASSQRGLNTEAFF,TGTGCCAGCAGCCAACGGGGATTGAACACTGAAGCTTTCTTT
TRBV7-9,TRBD2,TRBJ2-1,NA,CASSSGLAGGVAYNEQFF,TGTGCCAGCAGCTCGGGACTAGCGGGAGGGGTGGCCTACAATGAGCAGTTCTTC
TRBV6-4,NA,TRBJ1-2,NA,CASSLAGWFYGYTF,TGTGCCAGCAGCCTCGCAGGGTGGTTCTATGGCTACACCTTC